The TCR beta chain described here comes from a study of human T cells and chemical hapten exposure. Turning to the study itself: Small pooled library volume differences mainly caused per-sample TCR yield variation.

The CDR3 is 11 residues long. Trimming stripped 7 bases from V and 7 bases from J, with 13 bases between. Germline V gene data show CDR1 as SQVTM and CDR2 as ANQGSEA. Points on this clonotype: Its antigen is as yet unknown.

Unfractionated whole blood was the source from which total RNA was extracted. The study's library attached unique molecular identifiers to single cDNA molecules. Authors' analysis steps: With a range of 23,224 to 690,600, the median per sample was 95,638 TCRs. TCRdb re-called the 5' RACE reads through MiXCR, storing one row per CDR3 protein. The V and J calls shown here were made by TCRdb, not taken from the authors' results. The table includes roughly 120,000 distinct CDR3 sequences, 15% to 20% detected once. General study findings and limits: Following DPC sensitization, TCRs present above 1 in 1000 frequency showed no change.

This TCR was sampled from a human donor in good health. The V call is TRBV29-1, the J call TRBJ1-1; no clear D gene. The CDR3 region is CSAGPSREAFF. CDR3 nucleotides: TGCAGCGCCGGACCTTCCCGTGAAGCTTTCTTT.